Detailed here is one T cell receptor beta chain. The authors sequenced TCR beta from blood CD8+ and CD4+ T cells. Healthy donors constituted the controls, which were matched for age and sex. The CD8+ and CD4+ T cells were isolated magnetically using a negative isolation approach, whereas the TEMRA cells were enriched by FACS. These data come from a study of CD8 T cells in Susac syndrome. Reverse transcription of 0.5 to 1 ug RNA was performed with random hexamers. The TCR beta CDR3 was amplified by immunoSEQ multiplex PCR across 54 Vbeta, 13 Jbeta. TCRdb passed the immunoSEQ multiplex PCR reads through MiXCR, listing each CDR3 protein once. The table has some 190,000 distinct CDR3 sequences, 85% to 95% seen once. The germline gives CDR1 LNHDA, CDR2 SQIVND (reference sequence). This CDR3 spans 13 amino acids. V was trimmed by 4 bases and J by 2 bases, leaving 9 bases between them.

The TCR comes from a human donor in good health. This chain uses TRBV19 with TRBJ2-7, with D unresolved. The source material was CD4+ T cells from PBMCs. CDR3 loop: CASSTRLPYEQYF. In DNA form, the CDR3 reads TGTGCCAGTAGTACCCGGCTGCCCTACGAGCAGTACTTC. Based on the CDR3 plus reference TRBV19 and TRBJ2-7, the full variable domain is DGGITQSPKYLFRKEGQNVTLSCEQNLNHDAMYWYRQDPGQGLRLIYYSQIVNDFQKGDIAEGYSVSREKKESFPLTVTSAQKNPTAFYLCASSTRLPYEQYFGPGTRLTVT.